This entry lists 13 T cell receptor beta chains sequenced from one sample in a study of shared clonotypes between healthy human individuals. Libraries were prepared by immunoSEQ multiplex PCR; TCRdb keeps only in-frame clonotypes and omits some of them. The table shows about 1.1 million clones, with approximately 80% occurring only once. Sequences were obtained from memory CD4+ T cells from PBMCs. Subset in this sample: CD45RA-negative fraction. All receptors come from a man between 18 and 29 years old in good health. Some clones in this sample may be carry-over from other donors' samples.

The chain joins TRBV5-6 to TRBJ2-7; TRBD2 agrees at 9 bases. J was trimmed by 0 bases and V by 0 bases; bases with no gene match: 13. There are 19 residues in the CDR3. Germline assignment: CDR1 SGHDT and CDR2 YYEEEE. In DNA form, the CDR3 reads TGTGCCAGCAGCTTGGGCGGGAGGGCCGGGGGGCCCTTCTCCTACGAGCAGTACTTC. This encodes CASSLGGRAGGPFSYEQYF.

This clone was observed once. V and J are TRBV9 and TRBJ2-6; 7 bases line up with TRBD2. The V segment lost 4 bases and the J segment 2 bases; nucleotides outside the gene matches: 3. This CDR3 comprises 15 residues. Per germline, CDR1 SGDLS and CDR2 YYNGEE. CDR3 residues: CASSQAGAGANVLTF. In DNA form, the CDR3 reads TGTGCCAGCAGCCAGGCGGGGGCTGGGGCCAACGTCCTGACTTTC.

This rearrangement joins TRBV5-4 to TRBJ2-1; 8 bases are shared with TRBD2. Trimming removed 4 bases from V and 2 bases from J; junction bases left unmatched: 5. The CDR3 loop spans 15 amino acids. Germline CDR1 SGHNT, CDR2 YYREEE (reference sequence). The CDR3 loop is CASSPGGIAYNEQFF. As DNA, the CDR3 is TGTGCCAGCAGCCCGGGGGGGATCGCCTACAATGAGCAGTTCTTC. The full variable domain, with the rest looked up from reference TRBV5-4 and TRBJ2-1, is ETGVTQSPTHLIKTRGQQVTLRCSSQSGHNTVSWYQQALGQGPQFIFQYYREEENGRGNFPPRFSGLQFPNYSSELNVNALELDDSALYLCASSPGGIAYNEQFFGPGTRLTVL.

In this sample, this clone turned up once. J is TRBJ1-1 and V is TRBV28; 7 positions match TRBD1. CDR1 MDHEN and CDR2 SYDVKM come from the germline V gene. The CDR3 is 15 amino acids. Unmatched junction bases numbered 9, after V lost 4 bases and J lost 4 bases. This chain's CDR3 is CASSWGAGGITEAFF. CDR3 in DNA: TGTGCCAGCAGTTGGGGTGCAGGGGGAATCACTGAAGCTTTCTTT.

V gene TRBV28 combines with J gene TRBJ2-2, with TRBD2 as a possible D gene (6 bases). This CDR3 is 16 amino acids long. With 2 bases removed from V and 11 bases from J, the gap between germline ends came to 21 bases. Germline V gene lookup returns CDR1 MDHEN and CDR2 SYDVKM. CDR3 sequence: CASSLQWGVRALELFF. Here the CDR3 DNA reads TGTGCCAGCAGTTTACAATGGGGGGTCCGGGCCCTCGAGCTGTTTTTT. The whole variable domain, remainder taken from reference TRBV28 and TRBJ2-2, is DVKVTQSSRYLVKRTGEKVFLECVQDMDHENMFWYRQDPGLGLRLIYFSYDVKMKEKGDIPEGYSVSREKKERFSLILESASTNQTSMYLCASSLQWGVRALELFFGEGSRLTVL.

This chain links TRBV7-2 with TRBJ2-5; unclear D gene. V shed 3 bases and J shed 3 bases, with 14 bases lying between them. In germline, CDR1 is SGHTA, CDR2 FQGNSA. The CDR3 has 15 amino acids. The CDR3 DNA follows: TGTGCCAGCAGCTTCGATCTTCGTGCGAAAGAGACCCAGTACTTC. Translated: CASSFDLRAKETQYF. Based on the CDR3 plus reference TRBV7-2 and TRBJ2-5, the full variable domain is GAGVSQSPSNKVTEKGKDVELRCDPISGHTALYWYRQSLGQGLEFLIYFQGNSAPDKSGLPSDRFSAERTGGSVSTLTIQRTQQEDSAVYLCASSFDLRAKETQYFGPGTRLLVL.

The chain is built from TRBV2 and TRBJ2-4; D unclear. The CDR3 is 14 amino acids. Looked up from germline, CDR1 is SNHLY and CDR2 is FYNNEI. Trimming pared 0 bases from V and 8 bases from J, leaving 11 bases between. The CDR3: CASSEALRVDIQYF. The CDR3, as DNA: TGTGCCAGCAGTGAAGCGCTTCGTGTTGACATTCAGTACTTC.

This clone showed up just once. The J gene is TRBJ2-7, the V gene TRBV28; D is perhaps TRBD2 (6 bases). This CDR3 contains 15 residues. Trimming stripped 6 bases from V and 2 bases from J, with 17 bases between. Germline V gives CDR1 MDHEN, CDR2 SYDVKM. The CDR3 DNA is TGTGCCAGCAGGACTGCCGGGACTCCCACCTACGAGCAGTACTTC. Translation: CASRTAGTPTYEQYF.

This rearrangement joins TRBV2 to TRBJ2-1, with 8 bases that match TRBD2. Trimming took 5 bases from V and 9 from J; bases not matched to a gene: 3. The germline CDR1 and CDR2 sequences are SNHLY and FYNNEI. The CDR3 runs to 12 residues. The CDR3 DNA follows: TGTGCCAGCAGTTATAGCGGGATTGAGCAGTTCTTC. Amino acid sequence: CASSYSGIEQFF.

Turning to this clone: This CDR3 is also generated by other DNA sequences in the sample. The genes are TRBV6-6 and TRBJ2-5; TRBD1 is a possible D gene (6 bases). V was trimmed by 0 bases and J by 11 bases, leaving 16 bases between them. Germline assignment: CDR1 MNHNY and CDR2 SVGAGI (reference sequence). The CDR3 spans 14 residues. The CDR3 nucleotides read TGTGCCAGCAGTTACTCTACAGGGTCGAAGGCTCAGTACTTC. Amino acid sequence: CASSYSTGSKAQYF.

The V call is TRBV27, the J call TRBJ1-3; D is ambiguous. This CDR3 has 13 residues. Germline assignment: CDR1 MNHEY and CDR2 SMNVEV (reference sequence). Trimming left V 6 bases short and J 2 bases short, with 8 bases between. DNA of the CDR3: TGTGCCAGCAGAGGGCTCGCTGGAAACACCATATATTTT. Protein: CASRGLAGNTIYF.

The gene calls are TRBV7-6 and TRBJ1-4, with 10 bases lining up with TRBD1. CDR1 SGHVS and CDR2 FNYEAQ come from the germline V gene. Trimming took 4 bases from V and 6 from J; bases not matched to a gene: 8. The CDR3 covers 16 residues. The CDR3 sequence: CASSSQPGQGYEKLFF. The DNA for the CDR3 is TGTGCCAGCAGCTCGCAGCCGGGACAGGGGTATGAAAAACTGTTTTTT.

In this sample, this clone turned up once. V and J are TRBV14 and TRBJ2-1, with 7 positions matching TRBD2. V gave up 5 bases and J gave up 6 bases; unmatched junction bases: 7. This CDR3 region has 14 residues. Germline assignment: CDR1 SGHDN and CDR2 FVKESK. This CDR3 reads CASSGLGGSNEQFF. CDR3 in DNA: TGTGCCAGCAGCGGACTGGGAGGGAGCAATGAGCAGTTCTTC.